This TCR beta chain was observed in a study of T cells in Graves' hyperthyroidism and ophthalmopathy. Study at large: Peripheral blood was drawn at first diagnosis, prior to all treatment.

The germline gives CDR1 SGHKS, CDR2 YYEKEE (reference sequence). Trimming cost V 0 bases and J 2 bases, with 12 bases left between them. This CDR3 is built from 17 residues. Lactation, pregnancy, other autoimmune disease or uncontrolled infection excluded patients. This clonotype was counted between two and nine times. Template material for amplifying TCR beta CDR3 regions consisted of RNA transcripts. The HTBI primer set drove a first-round RT-PCR of the TCR CDR3. MiXCR was run by TCRdb on the multiplex PCR reads, yielding one entry per CDR3 protein. This sample carries 460,000 or so distinct CDR3 sequences, roughly 14% of them seen once, and the ten largest clones take 15% to 20%.

This clonotype was obtained from a woman in her late teens or twenties with Graves' hyperthyroidism. V usage is TRBV5-5 and J usage is TRBJ2-6; tentative D call: TRBD1 (6 bases). Sequenced input: blood. The CDR3 coding sequence is TGTGCCAGCAGCTTGGCACAGGGAGAAGCTGGGGCCAACGTCCTGACTTTC. This translates into CASSLAQGEAGANVLTF.